This T cell receptor beta chain was captured in a study of T cell repertoires in cytomegalovirus infection. Study-level points and caveats: The ex vivo response was dominated by HLA-C-restricted CMV-specific TCR beta clonotypes.

MiXCR was run by TCRdb on the reads, yielding one entry per CDR3 protein. This table has nearly 450,000 distinct CDR3 sequences, approximately 32% appearing once. This clonotype has ten or more counts. Its antigen is currently unknown. The length of the CDR3 is 15 residues. Looked up from germline, CDR1 is SGHTA and CDR2 is FQGNSA. The V gene end was trimmed by 1 base and the J gene end by 2 bases; junction bases not matched to a gene: 4. The sequence came from a human donor in good health (CMV status not recorded). Some clones in this sample may be carry-over from other donors' samples. The J gene is TRBJ2-7, the V gene TRBV7-2; 8 bases map to TRBD2. Material for sequencing was PBMCs. Here the CDR3 reads CASSLDGGAAYEQYF. The CDR3 nucleotides read TGTGCCAGCAGCTTAGACGGGGGGGCCGCCTACGAGCAGTACTTC.